This passage covers 30 T cell receptor beta chains from one sample sequenced in a study of blood T cell repertoires in COVID-19. Generated by immunoSEQ multiplex PCR, the TCRdb table keeps only in-frame clones and is missing some. The data contain under 150,000 clones, approximately 80% of them seen just once; the ten biggest clones take up roughly 9.7%. The sequenced material came from peripheral blood. All receptors derive from a man in his forties with active or convalescent COVID-19.

The chain is built from TRBV6-5 and TRBJ1-6; 8 nucleotides agree with TRBD1. The junction had 7 bases not matched to a gene; V was cut back by 5 bases and J by 7 bases. Germline loops: CDR1 MNHEY, CDR2 SVGAGI. This CDR3 comprises 15 residues. In DNA, the CDR3 is TGTGCCAGCAGTATAAAACAGGGGGTCAATTCACCCCTCCACTTT. This codes for CASSIKQGVNSPLHF.

This clone showed up just a few times. The rearrangement links TRBV4-2 to TRBJ1-6; TRBD1 matches 12 bases. V shed 3 bases and J 10 bases; nucleotides not matched to a gene: 7. This CDR3 contains 16 residues. Germline assignment: CDR1 LGHNA and CDR2 YNFKEQ. The CDR3 here is CASSQAGTGGWSPLHF. The CDR3 coding sequence is TGTGCCAGCAGCCAGGCCGGGACAGGGGGCTGGTCACCCCTCCACTTT.

CDR3 sequence reads: CASSSSGGTEAFF. CDR3 sequence (DNA): TGTGCCAGCAGCAGCTCTGGCGGGACTGAAGCTTTCTTT. The rearrangement links TRBV12-3 or TRBV12-4 to TRBJ1-1; D is unclear. Between the trimmed V and J ends, which lost 6 bases and 5 bases, there was a span of 13 bases. This CDR3 has 13 amino acids.

The gene calls are TRBV20-1 and TRBJ2-3; D not certain. CDR1 and CDR2 (germline): DFQATT, SNEGSKA (reference sequence). This CDR3 is built from 11 residues. The ends were cut back, 3 bases at V and 7 bases at J, with 8 bases in the middle. The CDR3 loop is CSASPRNTQYF. DNA of the CDR3: TGCAGTGCTAGCCCGCGGAATACGCAGTATTTT.

This clone showed up just a few times. The V and J genes are TRBV29-1 and TRBJ1-5, with D possibly being TRBD1 (5 bases). With 6 bases removed from V and 5 bases from J, the gap between germline ends came to 14 bases. Germline loops: CDR1 SQVTM, CDR2 ANQGSEA. CDR3 length: 13 amino acids. CDR3 DNA: TGCAGCGTAGCGGGGGGTGGAGATCAGCCCCAGCATTTT. As protein: CSVAGGGDQPQHF.

The rearrangement links TRBV18 to TRBJ2-7, with TRBD1 identical over 11 bases. This CDR3 spans 15 amino acids. The germline V gene has CDR1 KGHSH and CDR2 LQKENI. The V segment lost 3 bases and the J segment 1 base; nucleotides outside the gene matches: 2. The CDR3 nucleotides are TGTGCCAGCTCACCGGGGACAGGGGGTTCCTACGAGCAGTACTTC. Translation gives CASSPGTGGSYEQYF.

The J gene is TRBJ1-5, the V gene TRBV18; 8 bases line up with TRBD1. With 6 bases clipped from V and 7 bases from J, the junction kept 14 bases outside the gene matches. Germline CDR1 reads KGHSH; CDR2 reads LQKENI. This CDR3 is built from 16 residues. The CDR3 loop reads CASSGQGQGGSQPQHF. The CDR3, as DNA: TGTGCCAGCTCGGGTCAAGGACAGGGAGGTAGCCAGCCCCAGCATTTT. Complete variable domain (other parts from reference TRBV18 and TRBJ1-5): NAGVMQNPRHLVRRRGQEARLRCSPMKGHSHVYWYRQLPEEGLKFMVYLQKENIIDESGMPKERFSAEFPKEGPSILRIQQVVRGDSAAYFCASSGQGQGGSQPQHFGDGTRLSIL.

The V gene is TRBV4-2, the J gene TRBJ2-7; 10 nucleotides align to TRBD2. Germline CDR1 is LGHNA and CDR2 is YNFKEQ. V shed 4 bases and J 0 bases; nucleotides not matched to a gene: 6. This CDR3 has 16 amino acids. The DNA of the CDR3 is TGTGCCAGCAGCCTAGCGGGGGGCCAGAGCTCCTACGAGCAGTACTTC. This translates into CASSLAGGQSSYEQYF.

The rearrangement joins TRBV10-3 to TRBJ2-1, with 15 bases identical to TRBD2. V lost 4 bases and J lost 9; bases outside the gene matches: 4. CDR3 size: 15 residues. Germline-derived CDR1 and CDR2 are ENHRY and SYGVKD. The CDR3 bases are TGTGCCATCAGTGGGACTAGCGGGGGGGCCAGTGAGCAGTTCTTC. Translation: CAISGTSGGASEQFF.

This clone was counted a single time. The V call is TRBV6-5, the J call TRBJ1-3, with unresolved D. V shed 9 bases and J shed 10 bases, with 25 bases lying between them. Germline V CDR1 and CDR2: MNHEY, SVGAGI. This CDR3 contains 15 residues. CDR3 in amino acids: CARSFPDRLRNTIYF. The CDR3 bases are TGTGCCAGATCTTTTCCCGATAGACTAAGGAATACCATATATTTT.

V and J are TRBV3-1 (or the pseudogene TRBV3-2) and TRBJ1-3; the D gene is possibly TRBD1 (5 bases). V was shortened by 1 base and J by 0 bases, with 13 bases between the two germline ends. Germline assignment: CDR1 LGHDT and CDR2 YNNKEL (reference sequence). The CDR3 runs 17 residues. In DNA, the CDR3 is TGTGCCAGCAGCCAAGTTTCAGGGATCATCTCTGGAAACACCATATATTTT. It specifies CASSQVSGIISGNTIYF.

The rearrangement joins TRBV2 to TRBJ1-5; 10 nucleotides agree with TRBD1. This CDR3 is 15 amino acids long. Germline assignment: CDR1 SNHLY and CDR2 FYNNEI. Losses at the gene ends were 6 bases for V and 0 bases for J; bases not matched to a gene: 2. The CDR3 DNA follows: TGTGCCAGCAGCGGGACAGGGGATAGCAATCAGCCCCAGCATTTT. This gives the protein CASSGTGDSNQPQHF. The whole variable domain, remainder taken from reference TRBV2 and TRBJ1-5, is EPEVTQTPSHQVTQMGQEVILRCVPISNHLYFYWYRQILGQKVEFLVSFYNNEISEKSEIFDDQFSVERPDGSNFTLKIRSTKLEDSAMYFCASSGTGDSNQPQHFGDGTRLSIL.

The rearrangement uses TRBV18 and TRBJ1-4, with TRBD1 matching over 9 bases. Germline V gene lookup returns CDR1 KGHSH and CDR2 LQKENI. The CDR3 runs 20 residues. V shed 4 bases and J 0 bases; nucleotides not matched to a gene: 15. The DNA of the CDR3 is TGTGCCAGCTCACAGTCCAGTCCCGGGACAGGGACGGCAACTAATGAAAAACTGTTTTTT. This gives the protein CASSQSSPGTGTATNEKLFF. The variable domain in full, completed from reference TRBV18 and TRBJ1-4, reads NAGVMQNPRHLVRRRGQEARLRCSPMKGHSHVYWYRQLPEEGLKFMVYLQKENIIDESGMPKERFSAEFPKEGPSILRIQQVVRGDSAAYFCASSQSSPGTGTATNEKLFFGSGTQLSVL.

The genes are TRBV7-2 and TRBJ1-1; D not certain. Germline V gene sequence: CDR1 SGHTA, CDR2 FQGNSA. Trimming removed 3 bases at V and 5 bases at J, with 10 bases between. This CDR3 comprises 13 residues. CDR3 protein: CASSFTGITEAFF. CDR3 DNA: TGTGCCAGCAGCTTTACGGGAATTACTGAAGCTTTCTTT.

This clone has more than one count but fewer than ten. The chain is built from TRBV2 and TRBJ1-2; 9 nucleotides match TRBD1. CDR1 is SNHLY and CDR2 is FYNNEI in the germline V gene. V trimming: 7 bases; J trimming: 4 bases; junction bases outside the gene matches: 13. The CDR3 runs to 16 residues. The CDR3 reads CASMGTGLMGGYGYTF. The DNA of the CDR3 is TGTGCCAGCATGGGGACAGGGTTGATGGGGGGCTATGGCTACACCTTC.

This chain connects TRBV6-5 to TRBJ2-7, with a weak D call TRBD2 (6 bases). Germline V gene data show CDR1 as MNHEY and CDR2 as SVGAGI. Trimming pared 7 bases from V and 0 bases from J, leaving 13 bases between. This CDR3 is 14 amino acids long. CDR3 nucleotides: TGTGCCAGCACTCCCCGGGGGACCTCCTACGAGCAGTACTTC. Its translation is CASTPRGTSYEQYF.

This clone came up once. The rearrangement links TRBV4-2 to TRBJ1-2; unclear D gene. Trimming left V 4 bases short and J 8 bases short, with 17 bases between. Germline V gives CDR1 LGHNA, CDR2 YNFKEQ. The CDR3 extends over 14 amino acids. The CDR3 DNA reads TGTGCCAGCAGCCCAAGTGGGCTAACCGAGGGCTACACCTTC. It is translated as CASSPSGLTEGYTF.

V gene TRBV7-9 combines with J gene TRBJ2-2; TRBD1 agrees at 8 bases. This CDR3 has 17 amino acids. Per the germline V gene, CDR1 is SEHNR and CDR2 is FQNEAQ (reference sequence). V shed 4 bases, J shed 1 base, and the junction held 8 bases outside the gene matches. The CDR3 here is CASSSPQGQENTGELFF. DNA for the CDR3: TGTGCCAGCAGCTCCCCTCAGGGACAGGAGAACACCGGGGAGCTGTTTTTT.

This clone was picked up one time. This chain links TRBV3-1 (or the pseudogene TRBV3-2) with TRBJ2-7; 10 nucleotides agree with TRBD2. Germline V gene sequence: CDR1 LGHDT, CDR2 YNNKEL (reference sequence). CDR3 length: 14 amino acids. Trimming took 4 bases from V and 3 from J; bases not matched to a gene: 3. CDR3 nucleotides: TGTGCCAGCAGCCGAAGCGGGGGGGACTACGAGCAGTACTTC. Translation gives CASSRSGGDYEQYF.

The chain is built from TRBV4-3 and TRBJ1-1; tentative D call: TRBD1 (6 bases). Germline values: CDR1 LGHNA, CDR2 YSLEER. The CDR3 consists of 13 residues. With 1 base removed from V and 11 bases from J, the gap between germline ends came to 14 bases. CDR3 in amino acids: CASSQVQGSMAFF. The CDR3, as DNA: TGCGCCAGCAGCCAAGTCCAGGGGTCAATGGCTTTCTTT.

This chain connects TRBV7-3 to TRBJ2-1, with TRBD2 identical over 7 bases. From germline, CDR1 is SGHTA and CDR2 FQGTGA. CDR3 size: 15 residues. Losses at the gene ends were 4 bases for V and 9 bases for J; bases not matched to a gene: 12. DNA for the CDR3: TGTGCCAGCAGCTATTCTGGGGGGGTTATTAGTGAGCAGTTCTTC. Its protein is CASSYSGGVISEQFF.

A note on this clone: Other DNA sequences in the sample encode the same CDR3. The rearrangement joins TRBV6-6 to TRBJ1-5, with unresolved D. The germline gives CDR1 MNHNY, CDR2 SVGAGI (reference sequence). The V and J ends lost 2 bases and 4 bases respectively, with 9 bases between them. The CDR3 spans 14 residues. The CDR3 coding sequence is TGTGCCAGCAGTTACGCAGAAGATAATCAGCCCCAGCATTTT. This codes for CASSYAEDNQPQHF.

This chain connects TRBV12-5 to TRBJ2-7, with TRBD1 identical over 7 bases. CDR1 and CDR2 from the germline V gene are LGHNT and FRNRAP. Trimming removed 6 bases from V and 0 bases from J; junction bases left unmatched: 2. The CDR3 totals 13 residues. The CDR3 nucleotides are TGTGCTAGTGGCCGGGACAGCTCCTACGAGCAGTACTTC. This gives the protein CASGRDSSYEQYF. Combining the CDR3 with reference TRBV12-5 and TRBJ2-7 gives the whole variable domain DARVTQTPRHKVTEMGQEVTMRCQPILGHNTVFWYRQTMMQGLELLAYFRNRAPLDDSGMPKDRFSAEMPDATLATLKIQPSEPRDSAVYFCASGRDSSYEQYFGPGTRLTVT.

V usage is TRBV6-5 and J usage is TRBJ1-6, with a tentative D call TRBD1 (5 bases). This CDR3 contains 15 residues. V was clipped by 5 bases and J by 3 bases, with 11 bases between them. Germline V gene data show CDR1 as MNHEY and CDR2 as SVGAGI. The CDR3 nucleotides are TGTGCCAGCAGTCGAGACAGCCTCTATAATTCACCCCTCCACTTT. It is translated as CASSRDSLYNSPLHF.

This clone appeared a few times. This rearrangement joins TRBV7-2 to TRBJ2-5; TRBD1 might be the D (6 bases). The CDR3 has 14 residues. V lost 6 bases and J 9 bases, leaving 20 bases between the germline ends. Germline V gene data show CDR1 as SGHTA and CDR2 as FQGNSA. The CDR3, as DNA: TGTGCCAGCAGACCCCTCCGAGGACAGCCATCCCAGTACTTC. The encoded protein is CASRPLRGQPSQYF.

The chain links TRBV6-6 to TRBJ1-1; 10 bases are shared with TRBD1. The J segment lost 5 bases and the V segment lost 6 bases, leaving 9 bases of the junction unmatched. CDR3 length equals 15 residues. Germline lookup yields CDR1 MNHNY and CDR2 SVGAGI (reference sequence). CDR3 amino acids: CASSRPGQGSTEAFF. As DNA, the CDR3 is TGTGCCAGCAGCCGGCCGGGACAGGGGTCAACTGAAGCTTTCTTT.

This clone was counted a few times. V usage is TRBV7-3 and J usage is TRBJ2-3; 8 bases align to TRBD2. The CDR3 has 14 amino acids. The germline CDR1 and CDR2 sequences are SGHTA and FQGTGA. The V gene end was trimmed by 5 bases and the J gene end by 4 bases; junction bases not matched to a gene: 5. The CDR3 DNA is TGTGCCAGCAGCCCAGGACTAGCTCCAGATACGCAGTATTTT. It codes for CASSPGLAPDTQYF.

The chain joins TRBV6-1 to TRBJ2-3; TRBD2 matches 11 bases. The germline gives CDR1 MNHNS, CDR2 SASEGT. This CDR3 region has 16 residues. With V trimmed by 4 bases and J by 0 bases, 3 bases remained unmatched. The CDR3 spells CASSVAGGSSTDTQYF. CDR3 nucleotide sequence: TGTGCCAGCAGTGTAGCGGGGGGGTCTAGCACAGATACGCAGTATTTT.

This chain connects TRBV6-6 to TRBJ1-1; TRBD1 matches at 8 bases. The V gene end was trimmed by 0 bases and the J gene end by 4 bases; junction bases not matched to a gene: 7. Looked up from germline, CDR1 is MNHNY and CDR2 is SVGAGI (reference sequence). The CDR3 length is 16 residues. CDR3 sequence reads: CASSYSGQGSGTEAFF. CDR3 DNA sequence: TGTGCCAGCAGTTACTCAGGACAGGGTTCAGGCACTGAAGCTTTCTTT.

The rearrangement uses TRBV6-5 and TRBJ1-4; 8 nucleotides line up with TRBD1. Trimming at V came to 4 bases and at J to 5 bases, leaving 6 bases not matched to a gene. The CDR3 totals 15 residues. The germline gives CDR1 MNHEY, CDR2 SVGAGI. CDR3 region: CASSLTGGKNEKLFF. CDR3 nucleotides: TGTGCCAGCAGTTTAACAGGGGGAAAGAATGAAAAACTGTTTTTT.